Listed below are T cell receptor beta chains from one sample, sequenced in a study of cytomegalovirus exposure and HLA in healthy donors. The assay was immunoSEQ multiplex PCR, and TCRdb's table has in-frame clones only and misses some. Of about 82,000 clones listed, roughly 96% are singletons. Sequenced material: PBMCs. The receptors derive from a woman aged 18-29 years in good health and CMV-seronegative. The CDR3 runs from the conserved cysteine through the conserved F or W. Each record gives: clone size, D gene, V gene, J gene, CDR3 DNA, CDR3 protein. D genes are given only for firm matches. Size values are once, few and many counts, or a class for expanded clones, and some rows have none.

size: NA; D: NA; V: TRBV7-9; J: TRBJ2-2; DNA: TGTGCCAGCAGCTTCGGTAGGAACACCGGGGAGCTGTTTTTT; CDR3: CASSFGRNTGELFF
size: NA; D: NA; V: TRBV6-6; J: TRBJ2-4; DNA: TGTGCCAGCGGCACTGGTAGCCTAGCCAAAAACATTCAGTACTTC; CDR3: CASGTGSLAKNIQYF
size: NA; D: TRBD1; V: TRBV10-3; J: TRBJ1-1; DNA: TGTGCCATCAGTGAGAGGGGACAGGGGGGTACTGAAGCTTTCTTT; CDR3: CAISERGQGGTEAFF
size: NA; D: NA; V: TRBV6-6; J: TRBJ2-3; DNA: TGTGCCAGCAGGGAGGGTGGGCAGGGTGGCACAGATACGCAGTATTTT; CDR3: CASREGGQGGTDTQYF
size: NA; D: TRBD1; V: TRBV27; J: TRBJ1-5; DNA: TGTGCCAGCAGCCGCCGGACAGGGGCCCAGCCCCAGCATTTT; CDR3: CASSRRTGAQPQHF
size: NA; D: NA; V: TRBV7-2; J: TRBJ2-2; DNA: TGTGCCAGCAGCTTAGTGGGGAGCTCCGGGGAGCTGTTTTTT; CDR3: CASSLVGSSGELFF
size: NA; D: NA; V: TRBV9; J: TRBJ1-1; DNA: TGTGCCAGCAGCCCGCGGCCGAGCTTGGGGAACACTGAAGCTTTCTTT; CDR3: CASSPRPSLGNTEAFF
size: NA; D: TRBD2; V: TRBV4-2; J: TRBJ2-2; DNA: TGTGCCAGCAGTCCCTTGGGACTAGCATTTGCCGGGGAGCTGTTTTTT; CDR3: CASSPLGLAFAGELFF
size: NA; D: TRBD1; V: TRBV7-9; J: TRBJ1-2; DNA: TGTGCCAGCAGCCCTTCGGACAGGGGGGGCTATGGCTACACCTTC; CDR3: CASSPSDRGGYGYTF
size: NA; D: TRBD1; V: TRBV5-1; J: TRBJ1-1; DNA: TGCGCCAGCAGCTTGGGGACAGGGGCCTTGAACACTGAAGCTTTCTTT; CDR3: CASSLGTGALNTEAFF
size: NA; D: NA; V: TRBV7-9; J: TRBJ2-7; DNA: TGTGCCAGCAGCTCAGACCTAGCTTCCTACGAGCAGTACTTC; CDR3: CASSSDLASYEQYF
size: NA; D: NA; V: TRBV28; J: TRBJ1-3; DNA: TGTGCCAGCAGTTTATACGCAGGAGGGCCTGGAAACACCATATATTTT; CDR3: CASSLYAGGPGNTIYF
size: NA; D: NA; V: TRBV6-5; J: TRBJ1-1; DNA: TGTGCCAGCAGTCCTCAAGCCGTAAGCACTGAAGCTTTCTTT; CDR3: CASSPQAVSTEAFF
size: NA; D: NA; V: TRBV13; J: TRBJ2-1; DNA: TGTGCCAGCAGCTCGGAGCGCCGCTACAATGAGCAGTTCTTC; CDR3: CASSSERRYNEQFF
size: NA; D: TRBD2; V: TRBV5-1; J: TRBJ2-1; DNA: TGCGCCAGCAGCCAGCAAGCGGGAGTGGATGAGCAGTTCTTC; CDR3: CASSQQAGVDEQFF
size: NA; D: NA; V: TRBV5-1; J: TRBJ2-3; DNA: TGCGCCAGCCGGAGGGCCGAGGAAACAGATACGCAGTATTTT; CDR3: CASRRAEETDTQYF
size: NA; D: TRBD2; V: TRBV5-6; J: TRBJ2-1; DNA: TGTGCCAGCGGCTTGCGGGGGAGGAATGAGCAGTTCTTC; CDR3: CASGLRGRNEQFF
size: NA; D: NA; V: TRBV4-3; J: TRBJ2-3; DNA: TGCGCCAGCATCCCGCTAGGGGGAACAGATACGCAGTATTTT; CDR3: CASIPLGGTDTQYF
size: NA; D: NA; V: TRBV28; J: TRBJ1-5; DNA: TGTGCCAGCAGTTTACCTATATACAGGGTCCCCAATCAGCCCCAGCATTTT; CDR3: CASSLPIYRVPNQPQHF
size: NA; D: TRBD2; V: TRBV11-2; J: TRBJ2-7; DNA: TGTGCCAGCAGGGGGACTAACTCCTACGAGCAGTACTTC; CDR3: CASRGTNSYEQYF
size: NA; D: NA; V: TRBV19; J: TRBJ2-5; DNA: TGTGCCAGTAGTACTACCCCTGGGGGCCCGGAGACCCAGTACTTC; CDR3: CASSTTPGGPETQYF
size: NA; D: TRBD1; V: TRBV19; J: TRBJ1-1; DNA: TGTGCCAGCAACGCGTACAGGGGAGGTGGTTTCTTT; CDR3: CASNAYRGGGFF
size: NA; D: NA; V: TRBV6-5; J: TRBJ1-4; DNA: TGTGCCAGCAGTTCGGGAGCAACTAATGAAAAACTGTTTTTT; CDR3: CASSSGATNEKLFF
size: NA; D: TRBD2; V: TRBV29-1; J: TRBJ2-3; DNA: TGCAGCGTTCGGCGGGGAGGGGATACGCAGTATTTT; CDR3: CSVRRGGDTQYF
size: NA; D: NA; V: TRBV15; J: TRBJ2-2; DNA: TGTGCCACCAGCAGAGATCGCGGAGTAGCGAACACCGGGGAGCTGTTTTTT; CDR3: CATSRDRGVANTGELFF
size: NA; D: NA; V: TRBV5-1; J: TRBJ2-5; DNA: TGCGCCAGCAGCTTACGCGGACAAGAGACCCAGTACTTC; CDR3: CASSLRGQETQYF
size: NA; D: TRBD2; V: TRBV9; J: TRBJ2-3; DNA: TGTGCCAGCAGCGTAGGACTAGCGGGGGGGGGAGGGCAGTATTTT; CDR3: CASSVGLAGGGGQYF
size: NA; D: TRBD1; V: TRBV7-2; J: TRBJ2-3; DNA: TGTGCCAGCAGCCCCGGGACAGGGGTTCATAGCACAGATACGCAGTATTTT; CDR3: CASSPGTGVHSTDTQYF
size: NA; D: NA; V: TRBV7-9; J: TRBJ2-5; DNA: TGTGCCAGCAGTTTCCTCGGGGAGACCCAGTACTTC; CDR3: CASSFLGETQYF
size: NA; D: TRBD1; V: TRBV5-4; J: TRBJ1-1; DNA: TGTGCCAGCAGCCGGACAGGGATTTCCCCGGAAGCTTTCTTT; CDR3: CASSRTGISPEAFF
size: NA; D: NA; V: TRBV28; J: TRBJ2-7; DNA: TGTGCCAGCAGTATCTCCCTAGGGGTCGAGCAGTACTTC; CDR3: CASSISLGVEQYF
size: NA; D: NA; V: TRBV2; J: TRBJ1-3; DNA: TGTGCCAGCAGCCAAATCGTTGGCACATATTTT; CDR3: CASSQIVGTYF
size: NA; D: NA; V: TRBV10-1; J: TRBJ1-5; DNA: TGCGCCAGCAGCCCCAGTCGAGGAGATCCCCAGCATTTT; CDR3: CASSPSRGDPQHF
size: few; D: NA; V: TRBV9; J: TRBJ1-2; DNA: TGTGCCAGCTCCCGGACGGAGGATGGCTACACCTTC; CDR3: CASSRTEDGYTF
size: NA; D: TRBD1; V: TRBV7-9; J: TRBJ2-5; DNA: TGTGCCAGCAGAACAACAGGGGTAGAGACCCAGTACTTC; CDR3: CASRTTGVETQYF
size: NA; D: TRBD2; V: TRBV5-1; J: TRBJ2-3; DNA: TGCGCCAGCAGCCCACTAGCGGGGTTAGATACGCAGTATTTT; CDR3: CASSPLAGLDTQYF
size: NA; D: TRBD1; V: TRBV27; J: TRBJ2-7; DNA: TGTGCCATCAGGGGGACAGGGGTTCGCGAGCAGTACTTC; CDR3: CAIRGTGVREQYF
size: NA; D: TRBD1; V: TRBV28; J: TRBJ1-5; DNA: TGTGCCAGCAGCCCAATATGGACAGGGGGCCATAGCAATCAGCCCCAGCATTTT; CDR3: CASSPIWTGGHSNQPQHF
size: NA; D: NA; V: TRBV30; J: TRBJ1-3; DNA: TGTGCCTGGAGTGTCAGGGTTGGAAACACCATATATTTT; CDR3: CAWSVRVGNTIYF
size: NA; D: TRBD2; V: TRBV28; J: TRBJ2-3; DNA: TGTGCCAGCAGCTTAGCGGGTGGCACAGATACGCAGTATTTT; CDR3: CASSLAGGTDTQYF
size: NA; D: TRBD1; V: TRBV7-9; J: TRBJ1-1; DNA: TGTGCCAGCAGCGGACAGGCGATGAACACTGAAGCTTTCTTT; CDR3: CASSGQAMNTEAFF
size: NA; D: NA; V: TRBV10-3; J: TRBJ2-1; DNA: TGTGCCACCCTCGGAAGCAGGGGGTCAGGGCGGGGGGCTTACAATGAGCAGTTCTTC; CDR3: CATLGSRGSGRGAYNEQFF
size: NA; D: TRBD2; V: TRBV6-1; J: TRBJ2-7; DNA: TGTGCCAGCAGTGGGGGACCCGGGACTAGCGGCTCCTACGAGCAGTACTTC; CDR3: CASSGGPGTSGSYEQYF
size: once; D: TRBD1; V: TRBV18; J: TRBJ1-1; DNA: TGTGCCAGTTTCCAAACAGGGGGCAACACTGAAGCTTTCTTT; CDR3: CASFQTGGNTEAFF
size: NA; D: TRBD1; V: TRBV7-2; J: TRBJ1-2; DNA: TGTGCCAGCAGCTTAGGGGGGACAGGGGGTGGCTACACCTTC; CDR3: CASSLGGTGGGYTF
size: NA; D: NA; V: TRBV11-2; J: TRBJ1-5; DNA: TGTGCCAGCAGCTTAGATAGAAATCAGCCCCAGCATTTT; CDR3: CASSLDRNQPQHF
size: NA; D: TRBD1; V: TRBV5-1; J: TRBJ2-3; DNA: TGCGCCAGCCATGCCTCACAGGGGTGGAGGACAGATACGCAGTATTTT; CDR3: CASHASQGWRTDTQYF
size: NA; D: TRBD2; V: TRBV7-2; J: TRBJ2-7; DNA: TGTGCCAGCAGCCGCCCCCTAGCGGGGCCTCAGGACTACGAGCAGTACTTC; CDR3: CASSRPLAGPQDYEQYF
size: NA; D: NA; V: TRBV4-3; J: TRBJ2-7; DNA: TGCGCCAGCAGCCTTACCAGCACGTTCGGGAACCTCGCACAAGAGCAGTACTTC; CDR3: CASSLTSTFGNLAQEQYF
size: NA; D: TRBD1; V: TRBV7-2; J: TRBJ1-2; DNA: TGTGCCAGCAGCTTCTCCGGGACAGGGGGCTCCGGGAACTATGGCTACACCTTC; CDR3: CASSFSGTGGSGNYGYTF
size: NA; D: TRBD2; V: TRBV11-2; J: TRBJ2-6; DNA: TGTGCCAGCAGAGGAGCGGGGGGGCCGTATGGGGCCAACGTCCTGACTTTC; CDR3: CASRGAGGPYGANVLTF
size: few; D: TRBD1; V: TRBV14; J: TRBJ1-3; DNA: TGTGCCAGCAGCGACGGGACAGAGTGGGAATTTTTTGGGGGCGCACCCTCTGGAAACACCATATATTTT; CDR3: CASSDGTEWEFFGGAPSGNTIYF
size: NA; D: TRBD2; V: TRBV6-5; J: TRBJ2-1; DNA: TGTGCCAGCAGTTTCCGTGCAGCGGGGAGCTACAATGAGCAGTTCTTC; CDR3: CASSFRAAGSYNEQFF
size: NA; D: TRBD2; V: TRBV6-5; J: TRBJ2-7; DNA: TGTGCCAGCAGTTACTCTGCGGGAGGAGACGAGCAGTACTTC; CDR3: CASSYSAGGDEQYF
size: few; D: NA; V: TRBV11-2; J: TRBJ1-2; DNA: TGTGCCAGCAGCACTATCCGGACAGAGGGTTATGGCTACACCTTC; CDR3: CASSTIRTEGYGYTF
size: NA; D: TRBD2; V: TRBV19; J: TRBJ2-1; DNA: TGTGCCAGTAGTATTTCACTAGCGGGGCTCTACAATGAGCAGTTCTTC; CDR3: CASSISLAGLYNEQFF
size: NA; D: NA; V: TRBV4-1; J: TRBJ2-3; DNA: TGCGCCAGCAGCCGAGGACAGTCCGCTAGCACAGATACGCAGTATTTT; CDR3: CASSRGQSASTDTQYF
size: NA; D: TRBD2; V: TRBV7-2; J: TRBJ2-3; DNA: TGTGCCAGCGGGAGGGCGGCTGATACGCAGTATTTT; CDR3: CASGRAADTQYF
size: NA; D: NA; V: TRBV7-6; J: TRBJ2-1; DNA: TGTGCCAGCAGCTCAAACAGGGCCACCTACAATGAGCAGTTCTTC; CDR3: CASSSNRATYNEQFF